The rows below give T cell receptor beta chains drawn from one sample of a study of blood T cell repertoires in COVID-19. The assay was immunoSEQ multiplex PCR, and TCRdb's table has in-frame clones only and misses some. Of some 94,000 clones listed, 84% are singletons. Specimen: peripheral blood. These receptor sequences come from an older man with active or convalescent COVID-19. The CDR3 runs from the conserved cysteine through the conserved F or W. Each record gives: D gene, CDR3 length, clone size, V gene, J gene, CDR3 DNA, CDR3 protein. The D gene is left open where the match is weak. Part of the rows lack a size; the others show once, few, many or a class for expanded clones.

d_gene: TRBD1; len: 15; abundance: .; v_gene: TRBV20-1; j_gene: TRBJ1-5; CDR3nt: TGCAGTGCTAGTGGAGGACAGGGGGAAGGTCAGCCCCAGCATTTT; CDR3aa: CSASGGQGEGQPQHF
d_gene: TRBD1; len: 15; abundance: .; v_gene: TRBV5-1; j_gene: TRBJ2-5; CDR3nt: TGCGCCAGCAGCTCTCCCGGGACAGGACAAGAGACCCAGTACTTC; CDR3aa: CASSSPGTGQETQYF
d_gene: .; len: 14; abundance: .; v_gene: TRBV30; j_gene: TRBJ1-2; CDR3nt: TGTGCCTGGAGTGTGACGGGGTCCCCGGAAGGCTACACCTTC; CDR3aa: CAWSVTGSPEGYTF
d_gene: TRBD1; len: 15; abundance: .; v_gene: TRBV5-6; j_gene: TRBJ1-4; CDR3nt: TGTGCCAGCAGCACAACGGGACAGGGACGTGAAAAACTGTTTTTT; CDR3aa: CASSTTGQGREKLFF
d_gene: .; len: 15; abundance: .; v_gene: TRBV3-1/TRBV3-2; j_gene: TRBJ2-5; CDR3nt: TGTGCCAGCAGCCTAATCCAGGGGATTGCGGAGACCCAGTACTTC; CDR3aa: CASSLIQGIAETQYF
d_gene: .; len: 18; abundance: .; v_gene: TRBV9; j_gene: TRBJ2-6; CDR3nt: TGTGCCAGCAGCGTAGAATCAGGTGCGGGTAGTGGGGCCAACGTCCTGACTTTC; CDR3aa: CASSVESGAGSGANVLTF
d_gene: .; len: 13; abundance: .; v_gene: TRBV4-1; j_gene: TRBJ2-7; CDR3nt: TGCGCCAGCAGCCAACCTCCGCGGTACGAGCAGTACTTC; CDR3aa: CASSQPPRYEQYF
d_gene: TRBD1; len: 14; abundance: .; v_gene: TRBV14; j_gene: TRBJ1-6; CDR3nt: TGTGCCAGCAGCGCGACAGGGAGGAATTCACCCCTCCACTTT; CDR3aa: CASSATGRNSPLHF
d_gene: .; len: 12; abundance: .; v_gene: TRBV29-1; j_gene: TRBJ1-2; CDR3nt: TGCAGCGTTGAGACTGATAACTATGGCTACACCTTC; CDR3aa: CSVETDNYGYTF
d_gene: .; len: 12; abundance: .; v_gene: TRBV10-3; j_gene: TRBJ2-7; CDR3nt: TGTGCCACGCGGGGAGTCAACTACGAGCAGTACTTC; CDR3aa: CATRGVNYEQYF
d_gene: .; len: 14; abundance: .; v_gene: TRBV6-5; j_gene: TRBJ2-3; CDR3nt: TGTGCCAGCAGCCGGGACTCCGCGACTAATACGCAGTATTTT; CDR3aa: CASSRDSATNTQYF
d_gene: TRBD1; len: 15; abundance: once; v_gene: TRBV3-1/TRBV3-2; j_gene: TRBJ1-2; CDR3nt: TGTGCCAGCAGCCCCGGGACAGGTATGCGGTATGGCTACACCTTC; CDR3aa: CASSPGTGMRYGYTF
d_gene: .; len: 13; abundance: .; v_gene: TRBV2; j_gene: TRBJ1-5; CDR3nt: TGTGCCAGCAGGGGTACAGGGAGCCAGCCCCAGCATTTT; CDR3aa: CASRGTGSQPQHF